Presented here are 12 T cell receptor beta chains from one specimen sequenced in a study of cytomegalovirus exposure and HLA in healthy donors. The PCR had 60 Vbeta and 13 Jbeta primers. Libraries were prepared by immunoSEQ multiplex PCR; TCRdb keeps only in-frame clonotypes and omits some of them. Of roughly 100,000 clones listed, about 68% are singletons. Sequencing used PBMCs. These receptors were collected from a man aged 30-40 years in good health and CMV-seropositive.

This sequence joins TRBV6-1 and TRBJ1-1; the match to TRBD1 covers 7 bases. V lost 5 bases and J lost 5; bases outside the gene matches: 11. The CDR3 spans 15 residues. CDR1 is MNHNS, CDR2 SASEGT, per germline. The CDR3 protein is CASSSGTVSGTEAFF. CDR3 nucleotides: TGTGCCAGCAGTTCCGGGACAGTCTCTGGTACTGAAGCTTTCTTT.

The CDR3 loop reads CSAGTGSYEQYF. The DNA of the CDR3 is TGCAGCGCCGGAACAGGGTCTTACGAGCAGTACTTC. This chain links TRBV29-1 with TRBJ2-7; D perhaps matches TRBD1 (6 bases). With 7 bases removed from V and 4 bases from J, the gap between germline ends came to 14 bases. The CDR3 extends over 12 amino acids. CDR1 and CDR2 (germline): SQVTM, ANQGSEA.

The V gene is TRBV2, the J gene TRBJ1-2; no clear D. Per germline, CDR1 SNHLY and CDR2 FYNNEI. V lost 8 bases and J lost 5, with 18 bases in between. The CDR3 length is 14 residues. The CDR3 DNA reads TGTGCCAGCCAACGTATTCGGTCTTTGTATGGCTACACCTTC. Translating it yields CASQRIRSLYGYTF.

This clone was seen a handful of times. V and J are TRBV5-1 and TRBJ2-2, with 9 bases that match TRBD1. From germline, CDR1 is SGHRS and CDR2 YFSETQ. Unmatched junction bases numbered 2, after V lost 5 bases and J lost 3 bases. CDR3 length: 14 amino acids. The CDR3 DNA follows: TGCGCCAGCAGAAGGACAGGGGACACCGGGGAGCTGTTTTTT. The encoded protein is CASRRTGDTGELFF.

The V and J genes are TRBV7-9 and TRBJ2-1; 8 nucleotides agree with TRBD1. V lost 5 bases to trimming and J lost 0 bases; unmatched junction nucleotides: 6. The V gene's germline CDR1 is SEHNR and CDR2 FQNEAQ (reference sequence). The CDR3 runs 16 residues. The CDR3 reads CASSPRTGSSYNEQFF. CDR3 bases: TGTGCCAGCAGCCCCCGGACAGGGAGCTCCTACAATGAGCAGTTCTTC.

V and J are TRBV11-3 and TRBJ2-3; no clear D. Trimming took 0 bases from V and 9 from J, leaving 7 bases between them. There are 12 residues in the CDR3. Germline lookup yields CDR1 SGHNT and CDR2 YENEEA. The CDR3 region is CASSLDVSTQYF. The CDR3 nucleotides are TGTGCCAGCAGCTTAGACGTTAGCACGCAGTATTTT.

V usage is TRBV5-1 and J usage is TRBJ2-1; 10 nucleotides line up with TRBD2. Trimming took 4 bases from V and 2 from J; bases not matched to a gene: 9. Germline V gene lookup returns CDR1 SGHRS and CDR2 YFSETQ. This CDR3 is 17 amino acids long. The CDR3 DNA is TGCGCCAGCAGCGGAACGCGTAGCGGGGGGCCCTACAATGAGCAGTTCTTC. The encoded protein is CASSGTRSGGPYNEQFF.

V gene TRBV4-1 combines with J gene TRBJ1-4; 7 bases agree with TRBD1. The CDR3 covers 16 residues. Germline V gene sequence: CDR1 MGHRA, CDR2 YSYEKL. The V segment lost 3 bases and the J segment 7 bases; nucleotides outside the gene matches: 11. CDR3 sequence: CASSQLTGAGGEKLFF. The CDR3 DNA reads as TGCGCCAGCAGCCAGTTAACAGGGGCAGGGGGTGAAAAACTGTTTTTT.

V is TRBV10-3 and J is TRBJ1-6, with 8 bases matching TRBD1. V was pared by 4 bases and J by 6 bases, with 2 bases of the junction left unmatched. Per germline, CDR1 ENHRY and CDR2 SYGVKD. This CDR3 contains 14 residues. Here the CDR3 reads CAISGQGSNSPLHF. CDR3 in DNA: TGTGCCATCAGTGGACAGGGGAGTAATTCACCCCTCCACTTT.

The chain recombines TRBV6-5 with TRBJ2-6, with D tentatively TRBD2 (6 bases). The CDR3 loop spans 15 amino acids. The V end lost 5 bases, the J end lost 0 bases, and 8 bases lay between the germline ends. Germline assignment: CDR1 MNHEY and CDR2 SVGAGI. Here the CDR3 DNA reads TGTGCCAGCAGTGGGGGGTCCTCTGGGGCCAACGTCCTGACTTTC. It is translated as CASSGGSSGANVLTF.

The J gene is TRBJ2-1, the V gene TRBV7-9; 10 bases agree with TRBD1. Trimming cost V 5 bases and J 10 bases; bases outside gene matches: 8. The germline V gene has CDR1 SEHNR and CDR2 FQNEAQ (reference sequence). The CDR3 spans 14 residues. The chain's CDR3 is CASSMTGGREEQFF. The CDR3 nucleotides are TGTGCCAGCAGCATGACAGGGGGCAGAGAGGAGCAGTTCTTC.

Regarding this clone: The identical CDR3 is also encoded by other nucleotide sequences in the sample. This chain joins TRBV4-1 and TRBJ1-5, with TRBD1 as a possible D gene (6 bases). Trimming removed 4 bases from V and 7 bases from J, with 17 bases in between. This CDR3 comprises 15 residues. The germline V gene has CDR1 MGHRA and CDR2 YSYEKL. CDR3 loop: CASSLEQGTGQPQHF. The CDR3 DNA follows: TGCGCCAGCAGCCTTGAACAGGGTACGGGGCAGCCCCAGCATTTT.